This TCR beta chain was captured in a study of CD8+ T cells in alopecia areata. Worth noting for this clone: Its target is unknown.

Study-wide points: When scalp samples are sequenced, resident alphabeta T cells of normal skin are also captured. Relative to normal scalp, lesional scalp, especially alopecia totalis/universalis, showed higher clonality. While tofacitinib was given, many expanded lesional clones persisted in scalp and blood.

Germline V CDR1 and CDR2: DFQATT, SNEGSKA (reference sequence). The CDR3 is 11 amino acids. V was cut by 0 bases and J by 7 bases, with 6 bases left in between. cDNA prepared by RNA extraction and subsequent reverse transcription served as the template for sequencing. Measured with immunoSEQ multiplex PCR; TCRdb has only the in-frame clones, and not every one. The sample records 190,000 or so clones, roughly three fifths being singletons. Treatment noted: oral pan-JAK inhibitor, 5-10 mg twice daily. The chain links TRBV20-1 to TRBJ1-2, with a weak D call TRBD1 (5 bases). This specimen consisted of CD4+ T cells sorted from blood, obtained at week 4, from a patient treated with tofacitinib. This receptor was obtained from a human donor with alopecia areata. DNA for the CDR3: TGCAGTGCTAGAGAGGGGCCTGGCTACACCTTC. Amino acid sequence: CSAREGPGYTF.